The 5 T cell receptor beta chains below come from one sample, sequenced in a study of identical twins. TCRdb redid the calling of the 5' RACE reads with MiXCR, one entry per CDR3 protein. The sample lists 500,000 to 650,000 distinct CDR3 sequences; under 8.5% were seen once. This same sample was also part of a study on yellow fever vaccine responses in identical twins.

Sequenced material: PBMCs. The source of these receptors is a woman aged 18-29 years in good health.

This clonotype was recorded at least ten times. V usage is TRBV7-9 and J usage is TRBJ2-1; 7 nucleotides agree with TRBD1. Unmatched junction bases numbered 0, after V lost 4 bases and J lost 0 bases. Per germline, CDR1 SEHNR and CDR2 FQNEAQ (reference sequence). The CDR3 covers 14 residues. CDR3 sequence reads: CASSWDSSYNEQFF. The CDR3 region has the DNA TGTGCCAGCAGCTGGGACAGCTCCTACAATGAGCAGTTCTTC.

V is TRBV28 and J is TRBJ1-1, with D unresolved. This CDR3 is built from 13 residues. Trimming stripped 1 base from V and 6 bases from J, with 9 bases between. Germline CDR1 MDHEN, CDR2 SYDVKM. As DNA, the CDR3 is TGTGCCAGCAGTTTATCTGACCGAGCTGAAGCTTTCTTT. Translated: CASSLSDRAEAFF.

This clonotype was observed a few times. The chain is built from TRBV6-5 and TRBJ1-2; a weak D match, TRBD1 (5 bases). The V gene lost 0 bases and the J gene lost 2 bases, with 13 bases spanning the gap. CDR3 size: 16 residues. CDR1 and CDR2 from the germline V gene are MNHEY and SVGAGI. As DNA, the CDR3 is TGTGCCAGCAGTTACTCGACTAGACAGCCGAACTATGGCTACACCTTC. This encodes CASSYSTRQPNYGYTF.

In this sample, this clonotype turned up many times. This chain joins TRBV28 and TRBJ2-1; TRBD2 matches at 8 bases. The CDR3 extends over 15 amino acids. Germline V lookup: CDR1 MDHEN, CDR2 SYDVKM. Trimming removed 5 bases from V and 3 bases from J; junction bases left unmatched: 6. This CDR3 reads CASSLTGGLYNEQFF. In DNA form, the CDR3 reads TGTGCCAGCAGTCTGACGGGGGGGCTCTACAATGAGCAGTTCTTC.

This clonotype occurred many times. The chain uses TRBV4-1 and TRBJ2-2, with 8 bases lining up with TRBD2. Germline V gene sequence: CDR1 MGHRA, CDR2 YSYEKL. CDR3 length equals 14 residues. V gave up 2 bases and J gave up 6 bases; unmatched junction bases: 2. CDR3 protein: CASSQTGGAGELFF. DNA for the CDR3: TGCGCCAGCAGCCAAACCGGGGGGGCCGGGGAGCTGTTTTTT.